The 3 T cell receptor beta chains reported below all come from one sample, sequenced in a study of T cell repertoires in cytomegalovirus infection. Via MiXCR, TCRdb re-called the reads, giving one row per CDR3 protein. This sample carries some 390,000 distinct CDR3 sequences, roughly 18% of them seen once, and the ten largest clones take 8.7%. The specimen sequenced was PBMCs. These TCRs come from a human donor in good health (CMV status not recorded). Some clones in this sample may be carry-over from other donors' samples.

The rearrangement joins TRBV7-8 to TRBJ2-2; the match to TRBD1 covers 7 bases. The CDR3 extends over 15 amino acids. Germline V CDR1 and CDR2: SGHVS, FQNEAQ. J lost 3 bases, V lost 3 bases, and 4 bases had no gene match. CDR3 residues: CASSLGTEDTGELFF. The CDR3 DNA follows: TGTGCCAGCAGCTTGGGGACAGAAGACACCGGGGAGCTGTTTTTT.

This clonotype showed up just a few times. The chain couples TRBV7-9 to TRBJ2-3; maybe TRBD2 (5 bases). V lost 7 bases, J lost 5 bases, and 22 bases lay in between. CDR3 size: 16 residues. Germline V gene lookup returns CDR1 SEHNR and CDR2 FQNEAQ (reference sequence). CDR3 sequence: CASTKPGREGGDTQYF. Here the CDR3 DNA reads TGTGCCAGCACCAAACCGGGTCGAGAAGGAGGAGATACGCAGTATTTT.

V is TRBV20-1 and J is TRBJ2-1; D may match TRBD1 or TRBD2 (5 bases each). The germline V gene encodes CDR1 DFQATT and CDR2 SNEGSKA (reference sequence). The CDR3 consists of 11 residues. V was pared by 5 bases and J by 10 bases, with 12 bases between. This chain's CDR3 is CSAGDRDEQFF. The DNA for the CDR3 is TGCAGTGCTGGGGACCGGGACGAGCAGTTCTTC.